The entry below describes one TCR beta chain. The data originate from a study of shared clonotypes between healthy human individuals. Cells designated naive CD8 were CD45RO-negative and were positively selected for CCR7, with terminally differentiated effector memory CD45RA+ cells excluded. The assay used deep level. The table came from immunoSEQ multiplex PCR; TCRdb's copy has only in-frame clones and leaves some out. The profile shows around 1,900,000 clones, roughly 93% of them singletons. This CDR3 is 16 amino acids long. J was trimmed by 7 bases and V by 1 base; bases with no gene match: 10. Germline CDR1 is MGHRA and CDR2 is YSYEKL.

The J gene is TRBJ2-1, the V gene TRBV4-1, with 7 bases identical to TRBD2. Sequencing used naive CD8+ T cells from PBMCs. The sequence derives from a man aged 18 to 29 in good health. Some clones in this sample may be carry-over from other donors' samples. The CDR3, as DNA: TGCGCCAGCAGCCAAGGAGGCATCCAGCGGGATAATGAGCAGTTCTTC. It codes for CASSQGGIQRDNEQFF.